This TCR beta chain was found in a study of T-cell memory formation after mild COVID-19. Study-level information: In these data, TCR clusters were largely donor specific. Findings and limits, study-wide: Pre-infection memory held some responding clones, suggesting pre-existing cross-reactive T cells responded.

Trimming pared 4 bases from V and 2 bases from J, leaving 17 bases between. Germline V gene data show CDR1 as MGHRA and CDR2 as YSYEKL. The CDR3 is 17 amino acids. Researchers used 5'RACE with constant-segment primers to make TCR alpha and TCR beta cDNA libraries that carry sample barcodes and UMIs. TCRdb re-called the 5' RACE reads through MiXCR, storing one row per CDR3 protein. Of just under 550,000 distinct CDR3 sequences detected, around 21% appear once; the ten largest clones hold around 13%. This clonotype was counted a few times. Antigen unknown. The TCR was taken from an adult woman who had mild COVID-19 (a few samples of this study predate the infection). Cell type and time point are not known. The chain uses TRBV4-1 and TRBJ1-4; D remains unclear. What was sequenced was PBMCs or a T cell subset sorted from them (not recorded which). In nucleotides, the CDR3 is TGCGCCAGCAGCCCACGACCGATTATCAGCACTAATGAAAAACTGTTTTTT. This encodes CASSPRPIISTNEKLFF.